This is a list of T cell receptor beta chains from one sample in a study of shared clonotypes between healthy human individuals. Sequenced by immunoSEQ multiplex PCR; TCRdb stores in-frame clones only, minus some. This sample has approximately 2.5 million clones, with roughly 92% found just once. Sequencing was carried out using naive CD4+ T cells sorted from blood. The receptors were sampled from a man younger than 35 in good health. The CDR3 runs from the conserved cysteine through the conserved F or W. A D gene is named only where the DNA matches it firmly. Size is omitted from some rows. Given values are once, few, many or a class for expanded clones.

>.|TRBV19|.|TRBJ1-5
CASSIGFNSNQPQHF
TGTGCCAGTAGTATCGGGTTTAATAGCAATCAGCCCCAGCATTTT
>.|TRBV14|TRBD2|TRBJ2-4
CASSPSTSGNIQYF
TGTGCCAGCAGCCCTTCGACTAGCGGGAACATTCAGTACTTC
>.|TRBV5-1|.|TRBJ1-1
CASSKDPGLGAFF
TGCGCCAGCAGCAAGGACCCCGGGCTGGGAGCTTTCTTT
>.|TRBV2|TRBD1|TRBJ1-4
CASSPGGLREKLFF
TGTGCCAGCAGTCCAGGGGGCTTGAGGGAAAAACTGTTTTTT
>.|TRBV6-5|.|TRBJ2-7
CASSYSRGLSYEQYF
TGTGCCAGCAGTTACTCGAGGGGTTTAAGCTACGAGCAGTACTTC
>.|TRBV5-1|TRBD2|TRBJ2-2
CASSVLSPGRGDGELFF
TGCGCCAGCAGCGTACTTTCCCCCGGGAGGGGTGACGGGGAGCTGTTTTTT
>.|TRBV18|.|TRBJ2-3
CASSPIQQGSSTDTQYF
TGTGCCAGCTCACCAATTCAACAGGGTTCGAGCACAGATACGCAGTATTTT
>.|TRBV5-1|.|TRBJ2-1
CASLPQLASSSYNEQFF
TGCGCCAGCCTACCACAGCTAGCGTCAAGTTCCTACAATGAGCAGTTCTTC
>.|TRBV27|.|TRBJ1-2
CASSLFATGHGYTF
TGTGCCAGCAGTTTATTTGCCACGGGGCACGGCTACACCTTC
>.|TRBV19|.|TRBJ2-1
CASSIRQGIYNEQFF
TGTGCCAGTAGTATAAGGCAGGGGATCTACAATGAGCAGTTCTTC
>.|TRBV5-1|.|TRBJ2-3
CASSNPGGVADTQYF
TGCGCCAGCAGCAACCCAGGGGGGGTTGCAGATACGCAGTATTTT
>.|TRBV6-5|.|TRBJ1-1
CASSSWGINTEAFF
TGTGCCAGCAGTTCCTGGGGGATAAACACTGAAGCTTTCTTT
>.|TRBV30|.|TRBJ1-2
CAWSVTASYGYTF
TGTGCCTGGAGCGTGACAGCTTCCTATGGCTACACCTTC
>.|TRBV27|.|TRBJ1-4
CAILGQMELFF
TGTGCCATCTTGGGGCAGATGGAACTGTTTTTT
>.|TRBV4-1|TRBD1|TRBJ1-6
CASSQLGQATYSPLHF
TGCGCCAGCAGCCAGCTCGGACAGGCCACTTATTCACCCCTCCACTTT
>.|TRBV28|.|TRBJ1-2
CASSLMGGRIF
TGTGCCAGCAGTTTGATGGGGGGCCGGATATTC
>.|TRBV2|TRBD1|TRBJ1-4
CASSEGTGREKLFF
TGTGCCAGCAGTGAAGGGACAGGGCGTGAAAAACTGTTTTTT
>.|TRBV5-4|.|TRBJ2-7
CASSLEGLIYEQYF
TGTGCCAGCAGCTTGGAGGGTCTCATCTACGAGCAGTACTTC
>.|TRBV7-2|.|TRBJ2-2
CASTRLVGTGELFF
TGTGCCAGCACCCGACTAGTGGGCACCGGGGAGCTGTTTTTT
>.|TRBV2|.|TRBJ2-7
CASSEDAYLDEQYF
TGTGCCAGCAGTGAAGACGCGTATTTGGACGAGCAGTACTTC
>once|TRBV5-1|.|TRBJ1-2
CASSLDPESYGYTF
TGCGCCAGCAGCTTGGATCCGGAAAGCTATGGCTACACCTTC
>.|TRBV11-2|.|TRBJ2-2
CASRTDTGELFF
TGTGCCAGCAGGACTGACACCGGGGAGCTGTTTTTT
>.|TRBV11-2|.|TRBJ1-3
CASSQLRGSGNTIYF
TGTGCCAGCAGCCAACTGAGGGGCTCTGGAAACACCATATATTTT
>.|TRBV6-1|.|TRBJ2-1
CASSERGVGEQFF
TGTGCCAGCAGTGAAAGGGGAGTTGGTGAGCAGTTCTTC
>.|TRBV4-3|.|TRBJ2-2
CASSRGLGGELFF
TGCGCCAGCAGCCGAGGATTGGGCGGGGAGCTGTTTTTT
>once|TRBV7-2|.|TRBJ2-7
CASSFEGRKSDEQYF
TGTGCCAGCAGCTTCGAGGGACGGAAATCCGACGAGCAGTACTTC
>.|TRBV6-1|TRBD2|TRBJ2-7
CASSESLAGGNYEQYF
TGTGCCAGCAGTGAATCACTAGCGGGGGGGAACTACGAGCAGTACTTC